This paragraph covers one T cell receptor (beta chain) sequence. The antigen is unknown. The table came from immunoSEQ multiplex PCR; TCRdb's copy has only in-frame clones and leaves some out. The repertoire consists of 150,000 to 200,000 clones, with roughly 94% occurring once and the leading ten covering about 1.5%. The sample belongs to a study of T cell responses to AZD1222 COVID-19 vaccine. Points from the study as a whole: Regions 160-218 and 743-854 held dominance among vaccine-associated CD4 TCRs, which spanned spike. Donors, mostly white British, included more females; clonal diversity was possibly underestimated.

This CDR3 comprises 10 residues. Trimming removed 7 bases from V and 5 bases from J, with 3 bases in between. Germline-derived CDR1 and CDR2 are MDHEN and SYDVKM. This TCR derives from an adult who received the AZD1222 COVID-19 vaccine. V is TRBV28 and J is TRBJ1-3; D ambiguous. Sequenced material: peripheral blood, taken 28 days after the second AZD1222 dose. CDR3 amino acids: CASMRNTIYF. The CDR3, as DNA: TGTGCCAGCATGAGAAACACCATATATTTT. Based on the CDR3 plus reference TRBV28 and TRBJ1-3, the full variable domain is DVKVTQSSRYLVKRTGEKVFLECVQDMDHENMFWYRQDPGLGLRLIYFSYDVKMKEKGDIPEGYSVSREKKERFSLILESASTNQTSMYLCASMRNTIYFGEGSWLTVV.